The text below deals with one T cell receptor beta chain. The germline CDR1 and CDR2 sequences are SGHNT and YYREEE (reference sequence). CDR3 length: 14 amino acids. V dropped 7 bases and J dropped 5 bases, with 15 bases sitting between them. This record belongs to a study of OX40 agonist ivuxolimab in advanced cancers. Sequencing used immunoSEQ multiplex PCR; TCRdb keeps in-frame clones, though not all of them. The sample lists tens of thousands of clones, about 87% occurring once. This clonotype was obtained from an adult with an advanced solid tumor such as melanoma, head and neck, liver or kidney cancer. The sequencing used CD4+ or CD8+ T cells sorted from blood, collected in a trial of the OX40 agonist ivuxolimab. J is TRBJ2-2 and V is TRBV5-4; D remains ambiguous. The CDR3 loop is CASRQNIDTGELFF. The CDR3 DNA reads TGTGCCAGCCGCCAAAATATAGATACCGGGGAGCTGTTTTTT.